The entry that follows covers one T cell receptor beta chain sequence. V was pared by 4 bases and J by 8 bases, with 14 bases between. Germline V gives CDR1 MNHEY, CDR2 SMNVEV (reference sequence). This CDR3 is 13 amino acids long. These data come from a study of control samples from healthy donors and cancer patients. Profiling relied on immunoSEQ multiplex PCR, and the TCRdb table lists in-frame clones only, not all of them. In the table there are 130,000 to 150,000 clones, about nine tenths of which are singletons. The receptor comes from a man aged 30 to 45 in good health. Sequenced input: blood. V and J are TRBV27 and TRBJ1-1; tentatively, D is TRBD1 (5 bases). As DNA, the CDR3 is TGTGCCAGCAGTTGGGGGGGACCCACGGAAGCTTTCTTT. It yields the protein CASSWGGPTEAFF.